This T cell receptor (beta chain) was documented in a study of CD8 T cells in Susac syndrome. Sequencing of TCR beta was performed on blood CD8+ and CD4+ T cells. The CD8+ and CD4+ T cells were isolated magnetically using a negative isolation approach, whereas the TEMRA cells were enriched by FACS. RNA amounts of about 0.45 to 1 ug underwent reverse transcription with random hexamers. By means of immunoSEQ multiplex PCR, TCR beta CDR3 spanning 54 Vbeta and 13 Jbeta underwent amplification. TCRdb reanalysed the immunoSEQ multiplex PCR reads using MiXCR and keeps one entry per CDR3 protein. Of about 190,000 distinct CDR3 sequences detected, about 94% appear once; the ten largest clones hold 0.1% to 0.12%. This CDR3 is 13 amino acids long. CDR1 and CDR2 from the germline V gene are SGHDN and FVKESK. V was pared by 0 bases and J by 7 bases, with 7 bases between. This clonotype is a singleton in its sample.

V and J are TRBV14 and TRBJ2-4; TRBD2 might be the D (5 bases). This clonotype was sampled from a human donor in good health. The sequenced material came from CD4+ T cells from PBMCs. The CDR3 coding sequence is TGTGCCAGCAGCCAAGAGAGAGGGAACATTCAGTACTTC. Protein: CASSQERGNIQYF.